This T cell receptor beta chain emerged from a study of response to subunit inactivated influenza vaccine. This clonotype has a handful of counts. As yet, its antigen is unknown. V was trimmed by 0 bases and J by 6 bases, leaving 12 bases between them. Per germline, CDR1 LNHNV and CDR2 YYDKDF (reference sequence). This CDR3 comprises 15 residues. TCRdb analysed the RT-PCR reads with MiXCR anew, one entry per CDR3 protein. The sample records roughly 190,000 distinct CDR3 sequences, around an eighth being singletons. General study findings and limits: After each seasonal influenza vaccination, few new T cells are recruited, the authors suggested.

The chain uses TRBV15 and TRBJ1-5, with TRBD1 as a possible D gene (5 bases). The sample in question was CD8+ T cells sorted from PBMCs, obtained 4 to 6 days after vaccination. The receptor was derived from a middle-aged man who received an inactivated influenza vaccine. The CDR3 DNA reads TGTGCCACCAGCAGAGATCTCAGGAGGGGTCAGCCCCAGCATTTT. This translates into CATSRDLRRGQPQHF.